The clone carrying this T cell receptor beta chain was counted between two and nine times. This specimen belongs to a study of T-cell reconstitution after alpha-beta-depleted transplantation in children. Unique molecular identifiers tagged the TCRbeta library. TCRdb re-called the PCR reads with MiXCR, one entry per CDR3 protein. The repertoire consists of roughly 590,000 distinct CDR3 sequences, with roughly 15% occurring once and the leading ten covering 1.1%. The starting material was PBMCs from the stem cell graft donor, obtained from the stem cell graft. The sequence was collected from a human donor who donated a stem cell graft to a child with acute myeloid leukemia.

The DNA for the CDR3 is TGTGCCAGCAGCTTAGGATTTATGGGGAATCAGCCCCAGCATTTT. Amino acid sequence: CASSLGFMGNQPQHF. The rearrangement uses TRBV7-2 and TRBJ1-5; D unresolved. Trimming took off 1 base at V and 4 bases at J, with 11 bases between the two ends. This CDR3 spans 15 amino acids. The germline gives CDR1 SGHTA, CDR2 FQGNSA.